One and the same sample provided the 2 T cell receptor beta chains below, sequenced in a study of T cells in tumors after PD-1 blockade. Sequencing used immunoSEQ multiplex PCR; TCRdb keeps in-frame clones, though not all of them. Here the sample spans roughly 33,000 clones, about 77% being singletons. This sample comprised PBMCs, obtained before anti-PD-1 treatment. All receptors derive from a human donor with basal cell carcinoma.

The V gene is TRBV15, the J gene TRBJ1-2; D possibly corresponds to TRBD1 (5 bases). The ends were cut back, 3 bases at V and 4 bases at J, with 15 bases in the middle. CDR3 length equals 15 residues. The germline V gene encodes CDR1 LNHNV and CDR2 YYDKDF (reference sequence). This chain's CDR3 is CATSSGRDYVYGYTF. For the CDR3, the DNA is TGTGCCACCAGCAGTGGCAGGGATTACGTCTATGGCTACACCTTC.

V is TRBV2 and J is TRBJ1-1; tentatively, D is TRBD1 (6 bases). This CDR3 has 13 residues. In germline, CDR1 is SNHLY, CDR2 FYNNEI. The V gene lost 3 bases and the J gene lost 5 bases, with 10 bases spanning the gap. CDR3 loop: CASSDQGITEAFF. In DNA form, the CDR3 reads TGTGCCAGCAGTGATCAGGGGATTACTGAAGCTTTCTTT. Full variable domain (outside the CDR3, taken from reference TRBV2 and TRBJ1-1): EPEVTQTPSHQVTQMGQEVILRCVPISNHLYFYWYRQILGQKVEFLVSFYNNEISEKSEIFDDQFSVERPDGSNFTLKIRSTKLEDSAMYFCASSDQGITEAFFGQGTRLTVV.